This TCR beta chain was recovered during a study of T cells expressing NK-cell markers. Looking at the study overall: Repertoire data for TCR beta were derived from sorted T cells (CD3+CD56+NKG2C+, CD3+CD56+NKG2C- and CD3+CD56-NKG2C+). Within the sequenced cohort of eight donors, seven exhibited HCMV seropositivity and one was seronegative. Study-level findings and limits: Once again these clonotypes came out on top in the CD3+CD56-NKG2C+ fraction of a handful of donors.

Germline V lookup: CDR1 LNHNV, CDR2 YYDKDF (reference sequence). This CDR3 has 15 amino acids. TCRdb reanalyzed the 5' RACE reads, giving one entry per CDR3 protein sequence and no DNA. This table lists 550,000 to 600,000 distinct CDR3 sequences. Concerning this clonotype itself: Its antigen is not identified.

What was sequenced was blood T cells: a sorted CD56 or NKG2C T cell subset, CD4+ or CD8+ T cells, or bulk PBMC T cells (not recorded which). This clonotype originated in a man aged 18-30 years in good health. The chain employs TRBV15 and TRBJ2-1; with no DNA, the TCRdb D assignment of TRBD2 cannot be verified. CDR3 region: CATSRESGRALEQFF.